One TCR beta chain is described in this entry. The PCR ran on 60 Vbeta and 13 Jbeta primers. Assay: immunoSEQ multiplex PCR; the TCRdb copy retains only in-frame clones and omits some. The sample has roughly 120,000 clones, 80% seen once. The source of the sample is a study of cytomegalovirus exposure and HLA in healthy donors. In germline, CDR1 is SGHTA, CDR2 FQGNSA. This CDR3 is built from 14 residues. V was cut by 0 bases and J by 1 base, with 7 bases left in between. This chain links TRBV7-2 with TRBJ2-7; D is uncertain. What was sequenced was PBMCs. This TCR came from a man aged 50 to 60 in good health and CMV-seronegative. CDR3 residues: CASSLASRSYEQYF. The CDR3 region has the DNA TGTGCCAGCAGCTTAGCGTCCAGGTCCTACGAGCAGTACTTC. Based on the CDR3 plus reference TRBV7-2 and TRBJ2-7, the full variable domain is GAGVSQSPSNKVTEKGKDVELRCDPISGHTALYWYRQSLGQGLEFLIYFQGNSAPDKSGLPSDRFSAERTGGSVSTLTIQRTQQEDSAVYLCASSLASRSYEQYFGPGTRLTVT.